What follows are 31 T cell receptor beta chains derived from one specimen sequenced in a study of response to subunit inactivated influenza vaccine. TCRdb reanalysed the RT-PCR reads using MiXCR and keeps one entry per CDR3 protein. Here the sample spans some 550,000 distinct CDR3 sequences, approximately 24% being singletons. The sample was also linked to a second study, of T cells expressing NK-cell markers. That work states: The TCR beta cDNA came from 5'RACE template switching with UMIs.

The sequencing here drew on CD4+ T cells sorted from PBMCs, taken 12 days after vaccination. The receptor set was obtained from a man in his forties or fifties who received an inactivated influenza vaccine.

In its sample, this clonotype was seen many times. CDR3 nucleotides: TGTGCCAGCAGCCCACTCGGAGGCGATGGTAGCAATCAGCCCCAGCATTTT. Its protein product is CASSPLGGDGSNQPQHF. V usage is TRBV5-5 and J usage is TRBJ1-5; no definite D call. With 4 bases removed from V and 0 bases from J, the gap between germline ends came to 17 bases. The CDR3 consists of 17 residues. The V gene's germline CDR1 is SGHKS and CDR2 YYEKEE (reference sequence).

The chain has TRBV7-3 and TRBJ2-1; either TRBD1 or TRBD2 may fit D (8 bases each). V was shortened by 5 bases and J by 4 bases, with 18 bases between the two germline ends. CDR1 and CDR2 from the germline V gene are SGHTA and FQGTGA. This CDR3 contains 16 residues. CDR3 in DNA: TGTGCCAGCAGCCCAGGGGGCGGGAGGCGATACAATGAGCAGTTCTTC. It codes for CASSPGGGRRYNEQFF.

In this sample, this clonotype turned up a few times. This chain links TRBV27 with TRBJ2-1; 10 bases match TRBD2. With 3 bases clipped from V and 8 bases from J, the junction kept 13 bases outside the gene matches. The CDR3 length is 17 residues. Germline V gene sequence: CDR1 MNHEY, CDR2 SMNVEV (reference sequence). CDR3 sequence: CASSFLMFPAGGDEQFF. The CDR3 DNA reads TGTGCCAGCAGTTTCTTAATGTTCCCAGCGGGAGGGGATGAGCAGTTCTTC.

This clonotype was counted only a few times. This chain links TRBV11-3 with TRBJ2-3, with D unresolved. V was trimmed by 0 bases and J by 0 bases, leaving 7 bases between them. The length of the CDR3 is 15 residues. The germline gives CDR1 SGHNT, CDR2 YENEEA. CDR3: CASSLDPSSTDTQYF. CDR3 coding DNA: TGTGCCAGCAGCTTAGATCCCTCGAGCACAGATACGCAGTATTTT.

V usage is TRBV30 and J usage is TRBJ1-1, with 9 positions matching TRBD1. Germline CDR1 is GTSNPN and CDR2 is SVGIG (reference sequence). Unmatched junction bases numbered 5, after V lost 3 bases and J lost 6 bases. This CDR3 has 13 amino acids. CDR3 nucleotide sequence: TGTGCCTGGAGGCTAACAGGGGGCCCTGAAGCTTTCTTT. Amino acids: CAWRLTGGPEAFF.

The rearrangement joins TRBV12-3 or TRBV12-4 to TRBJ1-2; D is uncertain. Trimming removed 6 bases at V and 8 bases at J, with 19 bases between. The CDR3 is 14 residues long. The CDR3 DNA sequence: TGTGCCAGCAGCTCACGACCGATTCCTCGGGGCTACACCTTC. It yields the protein CASSSRPIPRGYTF.

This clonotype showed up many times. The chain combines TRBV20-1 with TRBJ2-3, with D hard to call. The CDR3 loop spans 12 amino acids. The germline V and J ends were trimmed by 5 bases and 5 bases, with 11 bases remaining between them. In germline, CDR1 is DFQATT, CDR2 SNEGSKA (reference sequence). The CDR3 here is CSAPPWGDTQYF. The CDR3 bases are TGCAGTGCTCCCCCTTGGGGAGATACGCAGTATTTT.

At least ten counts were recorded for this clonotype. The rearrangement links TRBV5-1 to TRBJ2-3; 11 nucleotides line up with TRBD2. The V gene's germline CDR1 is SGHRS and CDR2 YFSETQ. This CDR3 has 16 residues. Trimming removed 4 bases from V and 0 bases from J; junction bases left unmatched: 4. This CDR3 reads CASSGGTSGSTDTQYF. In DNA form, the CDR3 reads TGCGCCAGCAGCGGAGGGACTAGCGGAAGCACAGATACGCAGTATTTT.

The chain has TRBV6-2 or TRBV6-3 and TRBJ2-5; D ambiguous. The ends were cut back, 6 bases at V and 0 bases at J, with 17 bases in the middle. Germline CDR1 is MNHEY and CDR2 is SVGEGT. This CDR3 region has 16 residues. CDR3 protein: CASSQGRGLYQETQYF. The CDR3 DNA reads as TGTGCCAGCAGCCAAGGCCGCGGTCTGTACCAAGAGACCCAGTACTTC.

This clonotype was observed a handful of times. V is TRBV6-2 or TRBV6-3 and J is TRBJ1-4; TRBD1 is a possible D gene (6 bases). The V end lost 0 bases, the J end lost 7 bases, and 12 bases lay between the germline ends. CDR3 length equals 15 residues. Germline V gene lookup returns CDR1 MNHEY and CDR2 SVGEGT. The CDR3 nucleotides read TGTGCCAGCAGTTACTCGCGTGGGGGCGGTGAAAAACTGTTTTTT. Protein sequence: CASSYSRGGGEKLFF.

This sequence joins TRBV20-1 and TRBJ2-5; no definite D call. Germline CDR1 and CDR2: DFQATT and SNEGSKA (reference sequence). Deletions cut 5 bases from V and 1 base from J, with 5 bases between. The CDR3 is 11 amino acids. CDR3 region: CSARFQETQYF. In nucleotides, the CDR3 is TGCAGTGCTCGCTTCCAAGAGACCCAGTACTTC.

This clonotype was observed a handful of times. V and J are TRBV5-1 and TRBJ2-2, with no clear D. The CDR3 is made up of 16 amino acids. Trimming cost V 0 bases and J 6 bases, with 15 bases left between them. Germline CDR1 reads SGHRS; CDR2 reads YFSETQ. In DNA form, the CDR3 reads TGCGCCAGCAGCTTGGCTGCGACAAGTCTATCCGGGGAGCTGTTTTTT. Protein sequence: CASSLAATSLSGELFF. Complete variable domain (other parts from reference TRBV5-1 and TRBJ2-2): KAGVTQTPRYLIKTRGQQVTLSCSPISGHRSVSWYQQTPGQGLQFLFEYFSETQRNKGNFPGRFSGRQFSNSRSEMNVSTLELGDSALYLCASSLAATSLSGELFFGEGSRLTVL.

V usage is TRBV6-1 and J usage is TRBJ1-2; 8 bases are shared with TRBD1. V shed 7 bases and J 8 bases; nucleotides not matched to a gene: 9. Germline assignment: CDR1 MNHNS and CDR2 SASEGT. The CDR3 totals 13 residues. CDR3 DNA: TGTGCCAGCACCTTGACAGGGGAGGAGGGCTACACCTTC. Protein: CASTLTGEEGYTF.

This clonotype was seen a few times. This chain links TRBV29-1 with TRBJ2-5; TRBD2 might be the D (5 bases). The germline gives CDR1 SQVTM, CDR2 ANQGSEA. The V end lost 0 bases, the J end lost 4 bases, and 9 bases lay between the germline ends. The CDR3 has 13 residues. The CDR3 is CSVEEVGRETQYF. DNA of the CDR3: TGCAGCGTTGAAGAAGTAGGGAGAGAGACCCAGTACTTC. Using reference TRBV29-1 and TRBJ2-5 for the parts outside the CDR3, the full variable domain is SAVISQKPSRDICQRGTSLTIQCQVDSQVTMMFWYRQQPGQSLTLIATANQGSEATYESGFVIDKFPISRPNLTFSTLTVSNMSPEDSSIYLCSVEEVGRETQYFGPGTRLLVL.

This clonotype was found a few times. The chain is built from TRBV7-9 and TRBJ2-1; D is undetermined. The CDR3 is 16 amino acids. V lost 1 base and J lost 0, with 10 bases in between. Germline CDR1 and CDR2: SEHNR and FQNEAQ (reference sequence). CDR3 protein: CASSLVSVISYNEQFF. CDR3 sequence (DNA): TGTGCCAGCAGCTTAGTGTCCGTTATCTCCTACAATGAGCAGTTCTTC.

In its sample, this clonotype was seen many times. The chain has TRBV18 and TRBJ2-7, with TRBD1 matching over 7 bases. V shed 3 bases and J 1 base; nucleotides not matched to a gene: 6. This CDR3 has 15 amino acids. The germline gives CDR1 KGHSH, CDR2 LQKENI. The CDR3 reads CASSPTGTPSYEQYF. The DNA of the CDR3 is TGTGCCAGCTCACCGACAGGGACCCCTTCCTACGAGCAGTACTTC.

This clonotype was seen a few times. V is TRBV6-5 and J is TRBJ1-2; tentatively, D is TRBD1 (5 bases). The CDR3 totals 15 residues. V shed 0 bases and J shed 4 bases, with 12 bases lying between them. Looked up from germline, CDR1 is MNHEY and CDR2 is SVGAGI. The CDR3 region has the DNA TGTGCCAGCAGTTACTCAGAGGGTGGGGGCTATGGCTACACCTTC. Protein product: CASSYSEGGGYGYTF.

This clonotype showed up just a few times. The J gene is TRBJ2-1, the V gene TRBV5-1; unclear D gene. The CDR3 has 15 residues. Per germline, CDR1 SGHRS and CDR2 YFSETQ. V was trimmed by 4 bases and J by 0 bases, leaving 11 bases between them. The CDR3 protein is CASSPDSFSYNEQFF. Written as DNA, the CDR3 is TGCGCCAGCAGCCCCGACTCTTTCTCCTACAATGAGCAGTTCTTC.

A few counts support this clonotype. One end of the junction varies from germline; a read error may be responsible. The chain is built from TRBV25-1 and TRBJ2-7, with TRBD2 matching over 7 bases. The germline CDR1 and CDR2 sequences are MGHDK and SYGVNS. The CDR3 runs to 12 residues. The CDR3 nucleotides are TGTGCCAGCAGTACCCGAGTCGGGGGGACCATATTC. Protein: CASSTRVGGTIF.

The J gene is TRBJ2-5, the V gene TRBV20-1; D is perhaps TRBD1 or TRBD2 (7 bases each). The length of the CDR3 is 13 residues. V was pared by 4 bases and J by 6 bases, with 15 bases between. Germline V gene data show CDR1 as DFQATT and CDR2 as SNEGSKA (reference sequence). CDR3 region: CSATTGREQTQYF. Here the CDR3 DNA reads TGCAGTGCTACGACAGGGAGGGAGCAGACCCAGTACTTC.

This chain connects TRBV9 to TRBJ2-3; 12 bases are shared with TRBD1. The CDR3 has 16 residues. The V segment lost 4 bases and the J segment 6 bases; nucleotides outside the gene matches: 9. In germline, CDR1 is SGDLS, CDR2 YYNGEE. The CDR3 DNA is TGTGCCAGCAGCCCCGGGACAGGGGGCTTCTGGGATACGCAGTATTTT. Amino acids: CASSPGTGGFWDTQYF.

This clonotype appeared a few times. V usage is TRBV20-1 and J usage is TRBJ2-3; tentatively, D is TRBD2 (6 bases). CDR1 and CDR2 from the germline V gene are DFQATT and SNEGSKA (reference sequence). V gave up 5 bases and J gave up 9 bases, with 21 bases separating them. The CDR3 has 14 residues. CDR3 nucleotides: TGCAGTGCTCCATGGGGCGGGGCCGCGGGGACGCAGTATTTT. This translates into CSAPWGGAAGTQYF.

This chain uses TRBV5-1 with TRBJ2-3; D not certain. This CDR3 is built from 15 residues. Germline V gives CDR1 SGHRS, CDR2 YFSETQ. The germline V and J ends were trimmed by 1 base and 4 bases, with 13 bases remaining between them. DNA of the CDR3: TGCGCCAGCAGCTTGAGTGGAGTTGTCGCAGATACGCAGTATTTT. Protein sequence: CASSLSGVVADTQYF.

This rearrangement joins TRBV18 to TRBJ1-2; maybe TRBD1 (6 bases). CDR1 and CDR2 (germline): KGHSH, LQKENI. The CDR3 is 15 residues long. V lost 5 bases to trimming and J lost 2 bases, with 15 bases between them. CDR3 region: CASSARDTGNYGYTF. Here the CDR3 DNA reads TGTGCCAGCTCAGCGAGGGACACGGGGAACTATGGCTACACCTTC.

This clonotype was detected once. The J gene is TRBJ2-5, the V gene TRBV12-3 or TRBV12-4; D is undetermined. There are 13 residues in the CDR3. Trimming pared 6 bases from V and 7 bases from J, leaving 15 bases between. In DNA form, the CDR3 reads TGTGCCAGCAGCCAGTTAGGCTTCACGACCCAGTACTTC. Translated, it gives CASSQLGFTTQYF.

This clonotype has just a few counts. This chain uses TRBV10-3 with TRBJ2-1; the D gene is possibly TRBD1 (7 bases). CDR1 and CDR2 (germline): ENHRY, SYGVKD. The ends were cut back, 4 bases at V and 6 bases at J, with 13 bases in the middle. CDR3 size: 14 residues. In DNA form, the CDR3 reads TGTGCCATCAGTGGGAACAGGGGAGGCAATGAGCAGTTCTTC. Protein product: CAISGNRGGNEQFF.

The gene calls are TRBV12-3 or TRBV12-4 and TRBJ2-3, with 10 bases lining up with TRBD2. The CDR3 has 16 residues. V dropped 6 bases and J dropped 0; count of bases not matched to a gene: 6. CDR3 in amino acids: CASRLAGKTSTDTQYF. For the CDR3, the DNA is TGTGCCAGCAGACTAGCGGGGAAAACTAGCACAGATACGCAGTATTTT.

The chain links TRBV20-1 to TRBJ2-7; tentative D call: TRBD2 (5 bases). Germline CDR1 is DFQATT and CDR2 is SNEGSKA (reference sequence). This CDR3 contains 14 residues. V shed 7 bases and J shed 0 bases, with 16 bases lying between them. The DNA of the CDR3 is TGCAGTGGGGAACCGTATCGGGGCTCCTACGAGCAGTACTTC. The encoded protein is CSGEPYRGSYEQYF.

Here the CDR3 reads CASSPFGEVSFIQYF. As DNA, the CDR3 is TGTGCCAGCAGCCCCTTTGGAGAGGTCTCGTTCATTCAGTACTTC. The chain couples TRBV7-2 to TRBJ2-4, with D unclear. Germline lookup yields CDR1 SGHTA and CDR2 FQGNSA. Trimming shortened V by 5 bases and J by 9 bases, and 20 bases separated the two germline ends. The CDR3 has 15 residues.

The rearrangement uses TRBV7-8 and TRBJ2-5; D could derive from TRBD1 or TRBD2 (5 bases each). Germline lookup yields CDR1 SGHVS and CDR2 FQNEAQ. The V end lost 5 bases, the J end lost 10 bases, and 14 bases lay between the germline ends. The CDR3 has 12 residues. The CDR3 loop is CASSADSGGQYF. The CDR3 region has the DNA TGTGCCAGCAGCGCCGATTCTGGGGGCCAGTACTTC.

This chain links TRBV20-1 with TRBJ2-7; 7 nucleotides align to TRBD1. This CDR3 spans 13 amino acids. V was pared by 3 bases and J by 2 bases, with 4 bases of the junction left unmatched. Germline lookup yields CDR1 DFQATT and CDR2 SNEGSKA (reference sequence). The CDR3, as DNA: TGCAGTGCTAGCCCGGGACAGACCTACGAGCAGTACTTC. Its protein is CSASPGQTYEQYF.